These 15 T cell receptor beta chains were sequenced from one sample in a study of Ad26.COV2.S vaccination and SARS-CoV-2 variants. Stated treatment: over 15 received Ad26.COV2.S at low or high dose, single or two shots; roughly five received placebo; per-sample allocation not given. It was on day 63 after the first vaccine or placebo injection that samples were taken. Assay used: immunoSEQ multiplex PCR; TCRdb lists only in-frame clones, some missing. The table lists about 440,000 clones, around 88% of them singletons. The material sequenced was peripheral blood, taken in a trial of Ad26.COV2.S vaccine versus placebo. The receptor set was obtained from a person aged 18-65 years who received the Ad26.COV2.S COVID-19 vaccine or a placebo.

The chain has TRBV12-3 or TRBV12-4 and TRBJ2-7; D assignment may be TRBD1 or TRBD2 (5 bases each). The CDR3 contains 13 residues. Between the trimmed V and J ends, which lost 3 bases and 12 bases, there was a span of 18 bases. CDR3 nucleotides: TGTGCCAGCAGTTTGGTCTTGGGACGTATTATGTACTTC. Translating gives CASSLVLGRIMYF.

CDR3 amino acids: CASSYTTGNYEQYF. The CDR3 nucleotides are TGTGCCAGCAGTTACACGACAGGGAACTACGAGCAGTACTTC. The gene calls are TRBV6-5 and TRBJ2-7, with 7 bases identical to TRBD1. CDR1 is MNHEY and CDR2 is SVGAGI in the germline V gene. This CDR3 spans 14 amino acids. V lost 2 bases to trimming and J lost 3 bases; unmatched junction nucleotides: 4.

Concerning this clone: A much bigger clone sits one base away, suggesting this may be a read error. CDR3 DNA: TGTGCCAGCAGTCTCATGAACACTGAAGCTTTCTTT. This sequence encodes CASSLMNTEAFF. This chain uses TRBV6-5 with TRBJ1-1; D unclear. V lost 5 bases and J 0 bases, leaving 4 bases between the germline ends. CDR3 size: 12 residues. The germline V gene encodes CDR1 MNHEY and CDR2 SVGAGI.

This clone occurred once. The rearrangement joins TRBV10-3 to TRBJ2-3, with unresolved D. CDR1 and CDR2 from the germline V gene are ENHRY and SYGVKD. The CDR3 is 11 amino acids. Trimming cost V 8 bases and J 3 bases, with 6 bases left between them. CDR3 coding DNA: TGTGCCATCGGAACAACAGATACGCAGTATTTT. Protein product: CAIGTTDTQYF.

The rearrangement joins TRBV30 to TRBJ1-2, with D possibly TRBD1 on 6 matching bases. Trimming removed 0 bases from V and 9 bases from J, with 14 bases in between. Germline loops: CDR1 GTSNPN, CDR2 SVGIG (reference sequence). CDR3 length equals 13 residues. CDR3 sequence: CAWSVGTTFSYTF. CDR3 nucleotide sequence: TGTGCCTGGAGTGTCGGGACAACTTTCAGCTACACCTTC.

The chain joins TRBV5-6 to TRBJ2-3; possible D gene TRBD2, 6 bases. CDR3 size: 13 residues. Germline V CDR1 and CDR2: SGHDT, YYEEEE. Trimming removed 0 bases at V and 6 bases at J, with 8 bases between. The CDR3 sequence: CASSLARGDTQYF. The DNA for the CDR3 is TGTGCCAGCAGCTTGGCCCGGGGGGATACGCAGTATTTT.

The CDR3 is CSVVLSGVSYGYTF. The CDR3 coding sequence is TGCAGCGTCGTGCTAAGTGGGGTTAGCTATGGCTACACCTTC. The V gene is TRBV29-1, the J gene TRBJ1-2; D is ambiguous. CDR3 size: 14 residues. V lost 6 bases, J lost 4 bases, and 18 bases lay in between. Looked up from germline, CDR1 is SQVTM and CDR2 is ANQGSEA.

The rearrangement uses TRBV6-5 and TRBJ2-7; TRBD1 matches 8 bases. V shed 6 bases, J shed 0 bases, and the junction held 7 bases outside the gene matches. The CDR3 consists of 15 residues. Germline V gene data show CDR1 as MNHEY and CDR2 as SVGAGI. The CDR3 loop is CASRKGQASSYEQYF. CDR3 in DNA: TGTGCCAGCAGGAAGGGACAGGCGAGCTCCTACGAGCAGTACTTC.

This chain links TRBV9 with TRBJ2-2; 10 nucleotides align to TRBD1. Germline V gene lookup returns CDR1 SGDLS and CDR2 YYNGEE. CDR3 length: 17 amino acids. Trimming at V came to 4 bases and at J to 1 base, leaving 7 bases not matched to a gene. The CDR3 DNA is TGTGCCAGCAGCCCGGGACAGGGGATTGAGAACACCGGGGAGCTGTTTTTT. It encodes CASSPGQGIENTGELFF.

Only a few counts were recorded for this clone. The gene calls are TRBV27 and TRBJ1-6; tentatively, D is TRBD1 (5 bases). Trimming removed 6 bases at V and 7 bases at J, with 16 bases between. This CDR3 region has 15 residues. From germline, CDR1 is MNHEY and CDR2 SMNVEV (reference sequence). CDR3 DNA sequence: TGTGCCAGCAGCCGTGGGGGGGGACGGAATTCACCCCTCCACTTT. As protein: CASSRGGGRNSPLHF.

The rearrangement uses TRBV24-1 and TRBJ2-3; TRBD1 agrees at 8 bases. Germline V CDR1 and CDR2: KGHDR, SFDVKD. V shed 3 bases and J 6 bases; nucleotides not matched to a gene: 13. The CDR3 length is 17 residues. CDR3 DNA sequence: TGTGCCACCAGTGATCTGGGAAGGACAGGGCGTACTGATACGCAGTATTTT. It translates to CATSDLGRTGRTDTQYF.

The CDR3 nucleotides read TGCGCCAGCAGCCAAGCCGGGCTCTACAATGAGCAGTTCTTC. Its translation: CASSQAGLYNEQFF. This rearrangement joins TRBV4-1 to TRBJ2-1; no definite D call. Trimming shortened V by 1 base and J by 3 bases, and 7 bases separated the two germline ends. The CDR3 runs to 14 residues. Germline V lookup: CDR1 MGHRA, CDR2 YSYEKL.

The V and J genes are TRBV5-4 and TRBJ2-7; no clear D gene. Germline CDR1 is SGHNT and CDR2 is YYREEE (reference sequence). This CDR3 is built from 14 residues. Trimming left V 6 bases short and J 0 bases short, with 13 bases between. In DNA form, the CDR3 reads TGTGCCAGCAAAAGTTCGAGGAACTCCTACGAGCAGTACTTC. As protein: CASKSSRNSYEQYF.

This chain uses TRBV7-2 with TRBJ2-7; 10 bases align to TRBD1. The CDR3 spans 15 residues. Germline values: CDR1 SGHTA, CDR2 FQGNSA. V lost 5 bases and J lost 2; bases outside the gene matches: 6. DNA for the CDR3: TGTGCCAGCAGCACGACAGGGGGCCTTACCTACGAGCAGTACTTC. Its protein product is CASSTTGGLTYEQYF.

The genes are TRBV12-3 or TRBV12-4 and TRBJ2-1; D is unresolved. Trimming stripped 8 bases from V and 8 bases from J, with 7 bases between. CDR3 length equals 10 residues. The CDR3 DNA reads TGTGCCAGCTCTTGGGATGAGCAGTTCTTC. Translation gives CASSWDEQFF.